The present entry profiles one T cell receptor beta chain with its context. What it recognizes is unknown. From germline, CDR1 is ENHRY and CDR2 SYGVKD. Deletions cut 2 bases from V and 2 bases from J, with 9 bases between. The CDR3 is 14 amino acids. TCR alpha and beta CDR3s were amplified from mRNA by semiquantitative ARM-PCR. Exponential amplification used communal superprimers after tagged nested gene-specific primers in ARM-PCR. From the multiplex PCR reads, TCRdb called clonotypes with MiXCR, one entry per CDR3 protein. There are about 13,000 distinct CDR3 sequences in the sample; around 67% occur only once, and 25% to 30% lies in the top ten. The data are from a study of relationships among human T cell subsets. Study-level points and caveats: Bead-based sorting did not rule out CD4+CD8+ double-positive cells.

Th1 cells were collected as flow-through following bead selections for CD25, CD56 and CD294. The V gene is TRBV10-3, the J gene TRBJ1-2; D is uncertain. The clonotype originates from a man aged 40-55 years in good health. Sequenced: CD4+ Th1 cells sorted from blood. As DNA, the CDR3 is TGTGCCATCAGTGAGACGGAGCCAAACTATGGCTACACCTTC. Translating gives CAISETEPNYGYTF.